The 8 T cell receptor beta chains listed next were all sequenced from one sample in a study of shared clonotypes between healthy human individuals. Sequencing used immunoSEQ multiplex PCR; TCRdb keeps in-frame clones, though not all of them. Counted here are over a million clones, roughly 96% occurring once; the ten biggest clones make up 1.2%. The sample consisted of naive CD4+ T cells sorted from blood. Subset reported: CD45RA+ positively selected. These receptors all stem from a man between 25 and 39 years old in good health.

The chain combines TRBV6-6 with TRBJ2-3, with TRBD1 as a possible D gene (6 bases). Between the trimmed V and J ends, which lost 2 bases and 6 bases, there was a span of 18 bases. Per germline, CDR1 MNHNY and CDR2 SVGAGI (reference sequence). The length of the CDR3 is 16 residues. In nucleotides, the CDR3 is TGTGCCAGCAGTTACCCGGGACGTGGACAGTCGGATACGCAGTATTTT. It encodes CASSYPGRGQSDTQYF.

CDR3 DNA sequence: TGTGCCAGCAGCAAAAAAGGGGTATCCTACAATGAGCAGTTCTTC. The encoded protein is CASSKKGVSYNEQFF. The chain carries TRBV21-1 and TRBJ2-1; the table gives TRBD1 as D, unverified against the DNA. TRBV21-1 is marked as a pseudogene. This CDR3 contains 15 residues.

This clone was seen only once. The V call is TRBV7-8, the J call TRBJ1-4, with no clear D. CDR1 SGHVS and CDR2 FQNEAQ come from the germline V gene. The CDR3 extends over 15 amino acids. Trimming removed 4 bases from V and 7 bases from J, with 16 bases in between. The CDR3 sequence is CASSYDTIGGEKLFF. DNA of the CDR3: TGTGCCAGCAGCTACGACACCATCGGAGGTGAAAAACTGTTTTTT.

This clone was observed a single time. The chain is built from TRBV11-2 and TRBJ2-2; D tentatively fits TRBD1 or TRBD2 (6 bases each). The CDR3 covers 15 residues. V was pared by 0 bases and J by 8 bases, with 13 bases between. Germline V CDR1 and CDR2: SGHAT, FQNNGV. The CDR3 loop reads CASSLEDRGPGELFF. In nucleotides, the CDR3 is TGTGCCAGCAGCTTAGAAGATCGGGGGCCGGGGGAGCTGTTTTTT.

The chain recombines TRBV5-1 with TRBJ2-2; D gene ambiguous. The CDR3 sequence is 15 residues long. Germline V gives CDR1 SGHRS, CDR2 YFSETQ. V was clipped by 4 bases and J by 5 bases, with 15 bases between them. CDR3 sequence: CASSPGPRGTGELFF. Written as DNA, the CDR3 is TGCGCCAGCAGCCCAGGACCACGAGGTACCGGGGAGCTGTTTTTT.

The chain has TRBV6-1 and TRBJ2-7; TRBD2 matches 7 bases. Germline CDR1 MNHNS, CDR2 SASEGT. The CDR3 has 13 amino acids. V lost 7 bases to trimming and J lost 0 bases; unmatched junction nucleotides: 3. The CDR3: CASTLADSYEQYF. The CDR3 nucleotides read TGTGCCAGCACCCTAGCGGACTCCTACGAGCAGTACTTC.

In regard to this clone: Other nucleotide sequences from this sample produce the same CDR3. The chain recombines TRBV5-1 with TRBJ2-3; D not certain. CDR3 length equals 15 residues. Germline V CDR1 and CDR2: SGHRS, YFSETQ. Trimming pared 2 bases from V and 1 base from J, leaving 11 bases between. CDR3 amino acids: CASSFSGSGTDTQYF. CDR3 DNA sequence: TGCGCCAGCAGCTTTAGTGGGTCCGGCACAGATACGCAGTATTTT.

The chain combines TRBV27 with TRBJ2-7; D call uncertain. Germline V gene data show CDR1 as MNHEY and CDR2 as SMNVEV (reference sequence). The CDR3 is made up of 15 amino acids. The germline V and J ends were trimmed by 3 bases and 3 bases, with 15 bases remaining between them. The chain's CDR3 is CASSLVGIGIYEQYF. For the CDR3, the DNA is TGTGCCAGCAGTTTGGTTGGAATCGGCATCTACGAGCAGTACTTC.